Following are 30 T cell receptor beta chains from one sample sequenced in a study of regulatory T cells in long-lasting Graves disease. The time point is: persistent/refractory GD, antithyroid drugs over 5 years with positive TRAb. There was RNA extracted from PBMCs, and the TCR library was made from it. The authors built TCR beta libraries using iRepertoire HTBI primers and Arm-PCR of CDR3 regions. TCRdb ran MiXCR on the multiplex PCR reads and lists one entry per CDR3 protein. The table has about 660,000 distinct CDR3 sequences, 25% to 35% seen once. The source material was peripheral blood mononuclear cells (PBMCs), sampled when the disease was refractory, from a patient treated with antithyroid drugs. These receptors came from a female donor with Graves disease.

This chain uses TRBV4-1 with TRBJ1-2; D may be TRBD1 (5 bases). CDR1 is MGHRA, CDR2 YSYEKL, per germline. The ends were cut back, 0 bases at V and 4 bases at J, with 18 bases in the middle. This CDR3 is 17 amino acids long. CDR3 bases: TGCGCCAGCAGCCAAGATGGAGGGGCAGGCAATTTCTATGGCTACACCTTC. This translates into CASSQDGGAGNFYGYTF.

V and J are TRBV12-3 or TRBV12-4 and TRBJ1-2, with 8 bases matching TRBD1. This CDR3 comprises 13 residues. V dropped 4 bases and J dropped 6; count of bases not matched to a gene: 4. This CDR3 is CASSSTGENGYTF. The CDR3 DNA is TGTGCCAGCAGTTCGACAGGGGAAAATGGCTACACCTTC.

As DNA, the CDR3 is TGTGCCAGCAGTTATCGACAGGGTTTCCACGAGCAGTACTTC. It translates to CASSYRQGFHEQYF. V gene TRBV6-2 or TRBV6-3 combines with J gene TRBJ2-7, with 7 positions matching TRBD1. The CDR3 totals 14 residues. Germline CDR1 and CDR2: MNHEY and SVGEGT. Trimming cost V 3 bases and J 5 bases; bases outside gene matches: 7.

This chain links TRBV30 with TRBJ1-2; D is perhaps TRBD1 (5 bases). Germline V gene sequence: CDR1 GTSNPN, CDR2 SVGIG (reference sequence). The length of the CDR3 is 13 residues. V gave up 1 base and J gave up 3 bases, with 9 bases separating them. This CDR3 reads CAWSGGRDYGYTF. Written as DNA, the CDR3 is TGTGCCTGGAGTGGGGGCAGGGACTATGGCTACACCTTC.

The CDR3: CASSFTTGGDSPLHF. In DNA form, the CDR3 reads TGTGCCAGCAGTTTCACTACAGGGGGCGATTCACCCCTCCACTTT. The rearrangement uses TRBV9 and TRBJ1-6; 9 bases agree with TRBD1. The ends lost 5 bases at V and 8 bases at J; junction bases unmatched: 8. CDR1 SGDLS and CDR2 YYNGEE come from the germline V gene. The CDR3 loop spans 15 amino acids.

This clonotype appeared once. This likely comes from a read error, as the CDR3 has no conserved phenylalanine or tryptophan at its end. The rearrangement uses TRBV20-1 and TRBJ2-5; no clear D. The germline CDR1 and CDR2 sequences are DFQATT and SNEGSKA (reference sequence). The length of the CDR3 is 16 residues. The V and J ends lost 1 base and 3 bases respectively, with 18 bases between them. The CDR3 DNA reads as TGCAGTGCTAGAGGACCGACGGCTTTCCTGGAAGAGACCCAGTACTCC. It translates to CSARGPTAFLEETQYS.

The chain employs TRBV18 and TRBJ1-1, with a weak D call TRBD1 (5 bases). The CDR3 is 11 residues long. CDR1 KGHSH and CDR2 LQKENI come from the germline V gene. V was shortened by 10 bases and J by 7 bases, with 13 bases between the two germline ends. The CDR3 bases are TGTGCCACCTATGGAGGGGATGAAGCTTTCTTT. Residues: CATYGGDEAFF.

J is TRBJ1-5 and V is TRBV27; D remains unclear. Per the germline V gene, CDR1 is MNHEY and CDR2 is SMNVEV (reference sequence). Trimming took off 5 bases at V and 0 bases at J, with 11 bases between the two ends. The CDR3 extends over 15 amino acids. The CDR3 region has the DNA TGTGCCAGCAGTCGACGGTTGGGTAGCAATCAGCCCCAGCATTTT. It codes for CASSRRLGSNQPQHF.

This clonotype was detected a few times. This chain uses TRBV12-5 with TRBJ1-5, with D tentatively TRBD1 (6 bases). In germline, CDR1 is LGHNT, CDR2 FRNRAP. CDR3 length equals 16 residues. Trimming took off 1 base at V and 4 bases at J, with 14 bases between the two ends. The CDR3 DNA reads TGTGCTAGTGGTTTGGCCGGACAGAGTTTGAATCAGCCCCAGCATTTT. This codes for CASGLAGQSLNQPQHF.

J is TRBJ2-7 and V is TRBV5-4; D assignment may be TRBD1 or TRBD2 (5 bases each). Germline CDR1 reads SGHNT; CDR2 reads YYREEE (reference sequence). The CDR3 sequence is 15 residues long. The V gene lost 4 bases and the J gene lost 2 bases, with 16 bases spanning the gap. The CDR3 coding sequence is TGTGCCAGCAGCCCGTCAGGGAGAAACCCCTACGAGCAGTACTTC. Translated, it gives CASSPSGRNPYEQYF.

The J gene is TRBJ1-2, the V gene TRBV29-1; D remains ambiguous. Germline-derived CDR1 and CDR2 are SQVTM and ANQGSEA. CDR3 length equals 14 residues. V shed 3 bases and J shed 2 bases, with 13 bases lying between them. The CDR3: CSVDGDVRNYGYTF. The CDR3 nucleotides read TGCAGCGTTGATGGGGATGTGCGGAACTATGGCTACACCTTC.

The V call is TRBV7-9, the J call TRBJ2-1, with D hard to call. This CDR3 is built from 14 residues. V was trimmed by 3 bases and J by 1 base, leaving 7 bases between them. Germline V gene sequence: CDR1 SEHNR, CDR2 FQNEAQ (reference sequence). In DNA, the CDR3 is TGTGCCAGCAGCTTGACCGAGTCCTACAATGAGCAGTTCTTC. Its translation: CASSLTESYNEQFF.

This clonotype was recorded at least ten times. This rearrangement joins TRBV28 to TRBJ1-5; 11 bases agree with TRBD1. The junction had 2 bases not matched to a gene; V was cut back by 5 bases and J by 5 bases. Per the germline V gene, CDR1 is MDHEN and CDR2 is SYDVKM. The CDR3 covers 14 residues. The CDR3 bases are TGTGCCAGCAGTGCGGACAGGGGGCATCAGCCCCAGCATTTT. This sequence encodes CASSADRGHQPQHF.

The rearrangement links TRBV28 to TRBJ1-5; possible D gene TRBD1, 5 bases. The CDR3 consists of 14 residues. Germline V gene data show CDR1 as MDHEN and CDR2 as SYDVKM. V was cut by 6 bases and J by 0 bases, with 9 bases left in between. CDR3 amino acids: CASSWDVSNQPQHF. DNA for the CDR3: TGTGCCAGCAGCTGGGACGTTAGCAATCAGCCCCAGCATTTT.

This clonotype was seen just once. The chain recombines TRBV5-1 with TRBJ2-7, with no clear D. The CDR3 is 11 residues long. The V and J ends lost 2 bases and 8 bases respectively, with 8 bases between them. Germline V gene lookup returns CDR1 SGHRS and CDR2 YFSETQ. The CDR3 nucleotides read TGCGCCAGCAGCTTCGAGTTCCAGCAGTACTTC. Residues: CASSFEFQQYF.

V gene TRBV7-9 combines with J gene TRBJ2-7; maybe TRBD2 (5 bases). Germline CDR1 SEHNR, CDR2 FQNEAQ (reference sequence). The CDR3 runs to 14 residues. With 5 bases removed from V and 2 bases from J, the gap between germline ends came to 13 bases. This chain's CDR3 is CASSASAGAYEQYF. DNA of the CDR3: TGTGCCAGCAGCGCCTCGGCGGGCGCCTACGAGCAGTACTTC.

The chain joins TRBV12-3 or TRBV12-4 to TRBJ2-7; 11 nucleotides align to TRBD2. V trimming: 4 bases; J trimming: 7 bases; junction bases outside the gene matches: 6. CDR3 size: 14 residues. The CDR3 region has the DNA TGTGCCAGCAGTTCGTCCGGGACTAGCGGTGAGCAGTACTTC. It translates to CASSSSGTSGEQYF.

This chain links TRBV27 with TRBJ2-1; D possibly matches TRBD1 or TRBD2 (5 bases each). The germline V gene has CDR1 MNHEY and CDR2 SMNVEV (reference sequence). There are 14 residues in the CDR3. V was shortened by 6 bases and J by 6 bases, with 15 bases between the two germline ends. The CDR3 loop reads CASRRTGGGNEQFF. CDR3 coding DNA: TGTGCCAGCAGGCGGACGGGTGGGGGCAATGAGCAGTTCTTC.

The chain carries TRBV7-6 and TRBJ2-2, with TRBD2 identical over 12 bases. V trimming: 5 bases; J trimming: 4 bases; junction bases outside the gene matches: 8. The CDR3 runs 17 residues. Germline CDR1 is SGHVS and CDR2 is FNYEAQ. The CDR3 bases are TGTGCCAGCAGCGGGGGGACTAGCGGGTCGGGCACCGGGGAGCTGTTTTTT. It codes for CASSGGTSGSGTGELFF.

This clonotype was seen repeatedly, ten times or more. The chain joins TRBV7-2 to TRBJ2-7, with D maybe TRBD2 (5 bases). V was pared by 5 bases and J by 2 bases, with 10 bases between. The CDR3 has 13 residues. CDR1 and CDR2 from the germline V gene are SGHTA and FQGNSA. Here the CDR3 DNA reads TGTGCCAGCAGCGCCGGGATTCCCTACGAGCAGTACTTC. Amino acid sequence: CASSAGIPYEQYF.

This rearrangement joins TRBV7-3 to TRBJ1-5; D possibly corresponds to TRBD1 (6 bases). Trimming took 8 bases from V and 7 from J, leaving 15 bases between them. The CDR3 covers 13 residues. The germline V gene encodes CDR1 SGHTA and CDR2 FQGTGA. The CDR3 loop reads CASAQGLDQPQHF. CDR3 DNA sequence: TGTGCCAGCGCACAGGGTTTGGACCAGCCCCAGCATTTT.

This clonotype was detected only a few times. CDR3 protein: CARGSTYEQYF. The CDR3 nucleotides read TGTGCCCGGGGCAGCACCTACGAGCAGTACTTC. The chain recombines TRBV30 with TRBJ2-7; tentatively, D is TRBD1 or TRBD2 (5 bases each). The V and J ends lost 8 bases and 2 bases respectively, with 10 bases between them. CDR1 GTSNPN and CDR2 SVGIG come from the germline V gene (reference sequence). The CDR3 has 11 amino acids.

This clonotype was seen only a few times. The chain joins TRBV3-1 to TRBJ2-5, with a possible D match to TRBD2 (5 bases). There are 15 residues in the CDR3. V lost 4 bases and J lost 4, with 16 bases in between. Germline loops: CDR1 LGHDT, CDR2 YNNKEL (reference sequence). The CDR3 DNA reads TGTGCCAGCAGCCTACCTTCGAGGGTGGGAGAGACCCAGTACTTC. Translation: CASSLPSRVGETQYF.

The rearrangement joins TRBV7-3 to TRBJ1-1, with D perhaps TRBD1 (6 bases). This CDR3 is built from 13 residues. V shed 5 bases and J shed 5 bases, with 12 bases lying between them. CDR1 SGHTA and CDR2 FQGTGA come from the germline V gene. The DNA of the CDR3 is TGTGCCAGCAGCGACTTCCAGGGGACTGAAGCTTTCTTT. Protein sequence: CASSDFQGTEAFF. The full variable domain, its missing parts supplied by reference TRBV7-3 and TRBJ1-1, is GAGVSQTPSNKVTEKGKYVELRCDPISGHTALYWYRQSLGQGPEFLIYFQGTGAADDSGLPNDRFFAVRPEGSVSTLKIQRTERGDSAVYLCASSDFQGTEAFFGQGTRLTVV.

The V call is TRBV5-1, the J call TRBJ1-3, with D possibly TRBD1 on 6 matching bases. The CDR3 length is 13 residues. V shed 5 bases and J shed 4 bases, with 10 bases lying between them. Germline CDR1 and CDR2: SGHRS and YFSETQ. DNA of the CDR3: TGCGCCAGCAGTTGGGGGCAAGGAAACACCATATATTTT. It codes for CASSWGQGNTIYF.

In this sample, this clonotype turned up a few times. The genes are TRBV6-5 and TRBJ1-1; 9 bases align to TRBD1. The CDR3 has 15 residues. The junction had 4 bases not matched to a gene; V was cut back by 2 bases and J by 3 bases. Germline V gene data show CDR1 as MNHEY and CDR2 as SVGAGI. The CDR3 here is CASSYRDREDTEAFF. The CDR3 DNA is TGTGCCAGCAGTTACCGGGACAGGGAGGACACTGAAGCTTTCTTT.

This clonotype occurred many times. V and J are TRBV12-3 or TRBV12-4 and TRBJ1-1; maybe TRBD1 (6 bases). This CDR3 is built from 15 residues. With 3 bases removed from V and 1 base from J, the gap between germline ends came to 12 bases. CDR3 protein: CASSLNIGGNTEAFF. In DNA form, the CDR3 reads TGTGCCAGCAGTTTGAATATAGGGGGGAACACTGAAGCTTTCTTT.

This chain links TRBV20-1 with TRBJ2-7; 12 bases agree with TRBD2. The V segment lost 4 bases and the J segment 4 bases; nucleotides outside the gene matches: 8. The CDR3 is 15 residues long. Looked up from germline, CDR1 is DFQATT and CDR2 is SNEGSKA (reference sequence). As DNA, the CDR3 is TGCAGTGCTACCGCCCTAGCGGGAGGGCCTTACGAGCAGTACTTC. The encoded protein is CSATALAGGPYEQYF.

The genes are TRBV20-1 and TRBJ2-7; 12 nucleotides agree with TRBD2. With V trimmed by 1 base and J by 6 bases, 13 bases remained unmatched. CDR1 is DFQATT, CDR2 SNEGSKA, per germline (reference sequence). The CDR3 covers 17 residues. CDR3 region: CSARGFETSGSPLEQYF. CDR3 DNA sequence: TGCAGTGCTAGAGGATTTGAGACTAGCGGGAGTCCCCTCGAGCAGTACTTC.

Many counts were recorded for this clonotype. This rearrangement joins TRBV11-2 to TRBJ1-4; TRBD1 agrees at 10 bases. The CDR3 length is 19 residues. Germline V gene data show CDR1 as SGHAT and CDR2 as FQNNGV. The V segment lost 5 bases and the J segment 0 bases; nucleotides outside the gene matches: 12. CDR3 residues: CASSPPLGQGFATNEKLFF. For the CDR3, the DNA is TGTGCCAGCAGCCCCCCCTTGGGACAGGGGTTTGCAACTAATGAAAAACTGTTTTTT.